This entry concerns a single T cell receptor (beta chain). Given a much more abundant clone one base away, this may be a read error. Combining iRepertoire HTBI primers with Arm-PCR of CDR3 regions, the authors built TCR beta libraries. TCRdb ran MiXCR on the multiplex PCR reads and lists one entry per CDR3 protein. This sample carries about 610,000 distinct CDR3 sequences, 15% to 20% of them seen once, and the ten largest clones take around 12%. The V end lost 8 bases, the J end lost 1 base, and 17 bases lay between the germline ends. Germline V gene data show CDR1 as SNHLY and CDR2 as FYNNEI. This CDR3 contains 15 residues. This record comes from a study of regulatory T cells in long-lasting Graves disease. The time point: newly diagnosed GD, antithyroid drugs for less than 3 months. With RNA extracted from PBMCs as input, the TCR library was made. A further study also used this sample, focusing on T cells in Graves' hyperthyroidism and ophthalmopathy.

The source was peripheral blood mononuclear cells (PBMCs), collected at new diagnosis, from a patient treated with antithyroid drugs. The origin of this receptor is a man younger than 35 with Graves disease. The chain employs TRBV2 and TRBJ1-1, with D possibly TRBD1 on 5 matching bases. CDR3 in amino acids: CASLAQGWSNTEAFF. CDR3 coding DNA: TGTGCCAGCCTAGCCCAGGGATGGTCGAACACTGAAGCTTTCTTT.